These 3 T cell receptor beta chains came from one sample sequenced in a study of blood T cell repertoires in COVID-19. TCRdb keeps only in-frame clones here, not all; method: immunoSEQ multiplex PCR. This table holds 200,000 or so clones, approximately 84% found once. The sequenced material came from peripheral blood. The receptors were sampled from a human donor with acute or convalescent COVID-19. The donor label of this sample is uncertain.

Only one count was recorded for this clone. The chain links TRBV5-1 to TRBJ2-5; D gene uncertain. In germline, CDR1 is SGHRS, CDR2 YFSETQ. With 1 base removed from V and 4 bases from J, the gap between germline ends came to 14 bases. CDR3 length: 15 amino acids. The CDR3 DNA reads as TGCGCCAGCAGCTTGATGCCAGTACCATCAGAGACCCAGTACTTC. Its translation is CASSLMPVPSETQYF.

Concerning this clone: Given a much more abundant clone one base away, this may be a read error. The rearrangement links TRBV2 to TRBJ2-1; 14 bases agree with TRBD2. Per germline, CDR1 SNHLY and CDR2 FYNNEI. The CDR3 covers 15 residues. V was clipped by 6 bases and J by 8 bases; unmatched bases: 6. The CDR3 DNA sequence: TGTGCCAGCAGACCCGGGACTAGCGGGAGTTATGAGCAGTTCTTC. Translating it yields CASRPGTSGSYEQFF.

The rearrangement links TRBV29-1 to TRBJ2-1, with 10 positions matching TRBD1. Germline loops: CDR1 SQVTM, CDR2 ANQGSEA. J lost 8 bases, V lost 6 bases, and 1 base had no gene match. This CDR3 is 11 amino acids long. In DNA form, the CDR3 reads TGCAGCGTCGGGACAGGGGATGAGCAGTTCTTC. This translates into CSVGTGDEQFF.